This T cell receptor (beta chain) was sequenced in a study of OX40 agonist ivuxolimab in advanced cancers. Study background: Earlier anti-PD-1, anti-PD-L1 or anti-CTLA-4 therapy was permitted; over 35% had received some.

Assay: immunoSEQ multiplex PCR; the TCRdb copy retains only in-frame clones and omits some. The sample contains roughly 20,000 clones, about four fifths of which appear only once. CDR3 length: 13 amino acids. The V gene's germline CDR1 is SGHTA and CDR2 FQGNSA. Deletions cut 1 base from V and 6 bases from J, with 10 bases between. Concerning this clone itself: Its antigen is currently unknown.

Whole-study findings and limits: Normalized T-cell clonal expansion was also low in some nonresponders.

The source material was CD4+ or CD8+ T cells sorted from blood, sampled in a trial of the OX40 agonist ivuxolimab. The source of this sequence is an adult with an advanced solid tumor such as melanoma, head and neck, liver or kidney cancer. The chain is built from TRBV7-2 and TRBJ2-7; unclear D gene. This CDR3 reads CASSLGPVREQYF. CDR3 bases: TGTGCCAGCAGCTTAGGCCCCGTCCGCGAGCAGTACTTC.